The 28 T cell receptor beta chains given below trace back to one sample, sequenced in a study of blood T cell repertoires in COVID-19. Sequencing was performed with immunoSEQ multiplex PCR; in TCRdb, only in-frame clones are kept and a portion is missing. The data hold around 180,000 clones, with about 87% observed a single time. Sequenced material: peripheral blood. Receptor source: a man aged 60 to 69 with acute or convalescent COVID-19.

The chain couples TRBV6-2 or TRBV6-3 to TRBJ2-5; TRBD2 agrees at 10 bases. Trimming at V came to 2 bases and at J to 0 bases, leaving 3 bases not matched to a gene. This CDR3 has 16 residues. The germline gives CDR1 MNHEY, CDR2 SVGEGT. The CDR3 region is CASSYPGLANQETQYF. The CDR3 DNA reads as TGTGCCAGCAGTTACCCGGGACTAGCGAACCAAGAGACCCAGTACTTC.

V and J are TRBV5-1 and TRBJ1-2; D gene ambiguous. The germline gives CDR1 SGHRS, CDR2 YFSETQ. Trimming shortened V by 1 base and J by 0 bases, and 10 bases separated the two germline ends. The CDR3 has 15 residues. CDR3 residues: CASSLYTAANYGYTF. Here the CDR3 DNA reads TGCGCCAGCAGCTTGTACACAGCAGCTAACTATGGCTACACCTTC.

This clone occurred once. The chain employs TRBV10-3 and TRBJ1-2; 10 nucleotides match TRBD1. The CDR3 totals 13 residues. The trim removed 5 bases at V and 5 bases at J, leaving 2 bases unmatched. Germline loops: CDR1 ENHRY, CDR2 SYGVKD. The CDR3 coding sequence is TGTGCCATCAGTCCGGGACAGGGGTATGGCTACACCTTC. Protein sequence: CAISPGQGYGYTF.

J is TRBJ2-1 and V is TRBV18; D might be TRBD2 (7 bases). The CDR3 loop spans 15 amino acids. Trimming took 6 bases from V and 10 from J, leaving 22 bases between them. CDR1 is KGHSH, CDR2 LQKENI, per germline. The CDR3 DNA is TGTGCCAGCTCCCCGGGGGCTAGCGGCTTAGGGGAGCAGTTCTTC. Its translation is CASSPGASGLGEQFF.

The chain has TRBV5-4 and TRBJ2-6; 12 nucleotides line up with TRBD1. Germline lookup yields CDR1 SGHNT and CDR2 YYREEE (reference sequence). CDR3 length: 17 amino acids. After removal of 4 bases from V and 1 base from J, the junction contained 3 bases not matched to a gene. CDR3 nucleotides: TGTGCCAGCAGCGGGACAGGGGGCCTATCTGGGGCCAACGTCCTGACTTTC. It codes for CASSGTGGLSGANVLTF.

V gene TRBV5-5 combines with J gene TRBJ1-2; unclear D gene. Trimming left V 5 bases short and J 3 bases short, with 14 bases between. CDR3 length equals 14 residues. In germline, CDR1 is SGHKS, CDR2 YYEKEE (reference sequence). CDR3 residues: CASRLEPRDYGYTF. The CDR3 DNA reads as TGTGCCAGCAGGCTAGAACCCCGGGACTATGGCTACACCTTC.

This chain links TRBV5-5 with TRBJ2-7, with 7 bases that match TRBD1. The CDR3 consists of 14 residues. CDR1 and CDR2 from the germline V gene are SGHKS and YYEKEE (reference sequence). J gave up 7 bases and V 4 bases, and 11 bases lay outside the gene matches. The CDR3 coding sequence is TGTGCCAGCAGCCCCGGGACAGCCCGTCCTGAGCAGTACTTC. It encodes CASSPGTARPEQYF.

The chain links TRBV6-5 to TRBJ1-1, with TRBD1 matching 8 bases. CDR1 and CDR2 from the germline V gene are MNHEY and SVGAGI. The CDR3 consists of 14 residues. The V and J ends lost 5 bases and 1 base, in that order; junction bases with no gene match: 3. In DNA, the CDR3 is TGTGCCAGCAGTCTAGGACAGGGGAACACTGAAGCTTTCTTT. It is translated as CASSLGQGNTEAFF.

Only one count was recorded for this clone. The chain links TRBV29-1 to TRBJ1-2, with 8 nucleotides matching TRBD1. This CDR3 is built from 13 residues. Germline CDR1 is SQVTM and CDR2 is ANQGSEA. V lost 7 bases, J lost 4 bases, and 8 bases stayed unmatched. CDR3 region: CSASGQGTYGYTF. The CDR3 nucleotides read TGCAGCGCTTCCGGACAGGGAACCTATGGCTACACCTTC.

This sequence joins TRBV29-1 and TRBJ1-2; 9 nucleotides match TRBD1. Germline CDR1 SQVTM, CDR2 ANQGSEA. Losses at the gene ends were 4 bases for V and 7 bases for J; bases not matched to a gene: 4. There are 12 residues in the CDR3. CDR3 in DNA: TGCAGCGTTGGGGGGACAGGGAGTGGCTACACCTTC. It encodes CSVGGTGSGYTF.

The gene calls are TRBV5-1 and TRBJ1-2; 7 nucleotides line up with TRBD1. The length of the CDR3 is 13 residues. Germline CDR1 and CDR2: SGHRS and YFSETQ. Trimming at V came to 0 bases and at J to 4 bases, leaving 0 bases not matched to a gene. The CDR3 loop reads CASSLEGAYGYTF. The CDR3 coding sequence is TGCGCCAGCAGCTTGGAGGGGGCCTATGGCTACACCTTC.

The J gene is TRBJ2-7, the V gene TRBV11-3, with D tentatively TRBD1 (6 bases). The CDR3 is made up of 14 amino acids. Germline CDR1 is SGHNT and CDR2 is YENEEA. Trimming removed 3 bases at V and 2 bases at J, with 11 bases between. CDR3 coding DNA: TGTGCCAGCAGCTTTATCAGGGGAACCTACGAGCAGTACTTC. Translated, it gives CASSFIRGTYEQYF.

The CDR3 here is CASTRTGENSPLHF. The CDR3 bases are TGTGCCAGCACGCGGACAGGGGAGAATTCACCCCTCCACTTT. The chain couples TRBV6-5 to TRBJ1-6, with 9 nucleotides matching TRBD1. The V gene end was trimmed by 7 bases and the J gene end by 7 bases; junction bases not matched to a gene: 5. The CDR3 is made up of 14 amino acids. Germline V CDR1 and CDR2: MNHEY, SVGAGI.

CDR3 loop: CASSQVPLASGSRTDTQYF. CDR3 DNA: TGTGCCAGCAGCCAAGTCCCCCTGGCTAGCGGTTCTCGCACAGATACGCAGTATTTT. V usage is TRBV3-1 (or the pseudogene TRBV3-2) and J usage is TRBJ2-3; 7 nucleotides align to TRBD2. V lost 1 base to trimming and J lost 1 base; unmatched junction nucleotides: 14. The CDR3 extends over 19 amino acids. CDR1 is LGHDT and CDR2 is YNNKEL in the germline V gene (reference sequence).

CDR3 bases: TGTGCCAGCAGCCATCCGGGACAGGGCTACGAGCAGTACTTC. This translates into CASSHPGQGYEQYF. The chain couples TRBV11-3 to TRBJ2-7, with 9 nucleotides matching TRBD1. Germline V gives CDR1 SGHNT, CDR2 YENEEA. The junction had 5 bases not matched to a gene; V was cut back by 5 bases and J by 3 bases. This CDR3 is built from 14 residues.

The chain has TRBV30 and TRBJ2-7; possibly TRBD1 for D (6 bases). Germline V CDR1 and CDR2: GTSNPN, SVGIG (reference sequence). The CDR3 contains 14 residues. Between the trimmed V and J ends, which lost 8 bases and 4 bases, there was a span of 21 bases. CDR3 sequence: CAADPLGAGYEQYF. CDR3 bases: TGTGCCGCGGATCCTCTGGGGGCAGGGTACGAGCAGTACTTC.

The chain joins TRBV30 to TRBJ2-5, with 7 bases lining up with TRBD1. Germline V CDR1 and CDR2: GTSNPN, SVGIG (reference sequence). The CDR3 length is 14 residues. V lost 0 bases to trimming and J lost 5 bases; unmatched junction nucleotides: 6. CDR3 DNA sequence: TGTGCCTGGAGTGTAAAGGGGGCGTCGGAGACCCAGTACTTC. Its translation: CAWSVKGASETQYF.

This chain joins TRBV10-3 and TRBJ1-2; TRBD1 might be the D (5 bases). From germline, CDR1 is ENHRY and CDR2 SYGVKD. The CDR3 sequence is 13 residues long. V shed 2 bases and J shed 3 bases, with 7 bases lying between them. CDR3 in DNA: TGTGCCATCAGTGAGGTCAGGGACTATGGCTACACCTTC. Amino acid sequence: CAISEVRDYGYTF.

V is TRBV6-5 and J is TRBJ1-4; D perhaps matches TRBD1 (5 bases). Germline lookup yields CDR1 MNHEY and CDR2 SVGAGI. Trimming took off 4 bases at V and 5 bases at J, with 14 bases between the two ends. The CDR3 has 15 amino acids. CDR3 in amino acids: CASSSGGSGNEKLFF. The CDR3, as DNA: TGTGCCAGCAGTTCGGGGGGAAGTGGGAATGAAAAACTGTTTTTT.

The chain recombines TRBV3-1 (or the pseudogene TRBV3-2) with TRBJ1-4; 10 nucleotides line up with TRBD1. This CDR3 has 18 amino acids. The V segment lost 1 base and the J segment 5 bases; nucleotides outside the gene matches: 10. Per germline, CDR1 LGHDT and CDR2 YNNKEL (reference sequence). The CDR3 region is CASSQATGGGIGNEKLFF. As DNA, the CDR3 is TGTGCCAGCAGCCAAGCGACAGGGGGCGGTATAGGGAATGAAAAACTGTTTTTT.

The CDR3 reads CASSMGRPRTAGLSWTEAFF. In nucleotides, the CDR3 is TGTGCCAGTAGTATGGGTAGGCCCCGGACAGCTGGACTTTCGTGGACTGAAGCTTTCTTT. The J gene is TRBJ1-1, the V gene TRBV19; weak D call: TRBD1 (6 bases). This CDR3 has 20 amino acids. Per germline, CDR1 LNHDA and CDR2 SQIVND (reference sequence). Trimming left V 3 bases short and J 5 bases short, with 31 bases between.

This clone was seen once. The rearrangement uses TRBV7-9 and TRBJ2-3; 7 nucleotides line up with TRBD1. Trimming cost V 5 bases and J 6 bases; bases outside gene matches: 8. Germline values: CDR1 SEHNR, CDR2 FQNEAQ (reference sequence). CDR3 length equals 14 residues. CDR3 loop: CASSQGQEGDTQYF. The CDR3 DNA follows: TGTGCCAGCAGCCAAGGACAGGAAGGGGATACGCAGTATTTT.

This sequence joins TRBV3-1 (or the pseudogene TRBV3-2) and TRBJ1-4; possibly TRBD1 for D (6 bases). V dropped 4 bases and J dropped 9 bases, with 18 bases sitting between them. The germline CDR1 and CDR2 sequences are LGHDT and YNNKEL (reference sequence). This CDR3 has 15 amino acids. CDR3 sequence reads: CASSLRAGDTQKLFF. The CDR3 DNA follows: TGTGCCAGCAGCCTGAGGGCAGGGGATACTCAAAAACTGTTTTTT.

This chain uses TRBV5-4 with TRBJ1-4; the D is unclear. Germline lookup yields CDR1 SGHNT and CDR2 YYREEE (reference sequence). Trimming removed 5 bases from V and 5 bases from J, with 4 bases in between. This CDR3 is 11 amino acids long. This CDR3 is CASSSNEKLFF. Written as DNA, the CDR3 is TGTGCCAGCAGTTCGAATGAAAAACTGTTTTTT.

The chain carries TRBV7-2 and TRBJ1-5; 7 bases are shared with TRBD1. Germline loops: CDR1 SGHTA, CDR2 FQGNSA. This CDR3 spans 15 amino acids. J was trimmed by 6 bases and V by 5 bases; bases with no gene match: 10. As DNA, the CDR3 is TGTGCCAGCAGCACCGTAGAGGGGGCACGTCAGCCCCAGCATTTT. It encodes CASSTVEGARQPQHF.

The gene calls are TRBV29-1 and TRBJ1-1; TRBD1 aligns across 8 bases. The CDR3 consists of 17 residues. Germline V lookup: CDR1 SQVTM, CDR2 ANQGSEA. V shed 5 bases, J shed 1 base, and the junction held 15 bases outside the gene matches. DNA for the CDR3: TGCAGCGTTCGAAGGGAGGCAGGGGGCGTACGGAACACTGAAGCTTTCTTT. Its protein is CSVRREAGGVRNTEAFF.

The V and J genes are TRBV7-8 and TRBJ1-1; D possibly corresponds to TRBD1 (5 bases). Germline CDR1 is SGHVS and CDR2 is FQNEAQ. V shed 1 base and J shed 5 bases, with 11 bases lying between them. This CDR3 contains 14 residues. The CDR3 reads CASSLEGIRTEAFF. For the CDR3, the DNA is TGTGCCAGCAGCTTAGAGGGGATTCGGACTGAAGCTTTCTTT. Full variable domain (remainder filled in from reference TRBV7-8 and TRBJ1-1): GAGVSQSPRYKVAKRGQDVALRCDPISGHVSLFWYQQALGQGPEFLTYFQNEAQLDKSGLPSDRFFAERPEGSVSTLKIQRTQQEDSAVYLCASSLEGIRTEAFFGQGTRLTVV.

The chain is built from TRBV30 and TRBJ1-4, with D tentatively TRBD1 (5 bases). Germline-derived CDR1 and CDR2 are GTSNPN and SVGIG (reference sequence). The CDR3 contains 14 residues. The ends were cut back, 7 bases at V and 7 bases at J, with 19 bases in the middle. In nucleotides, the CDR3 is TGTGCCTCAAGGGGACGGCTCGGGGGTGAAAAACTGTTTTTT. It is translated as CASRGRLGGEKLFF.